This T cell receptor (beta chain) stems from a study of CD8 T cells in ankylosing spondylitis. Researchers built TCR beta libraries using quantitative 5'-RACE with molecular barcodes. TCRdb fed the 5' RACE reads into MiXCR, producing one record per CDR3 protein. Of roughly 97,000 distinct CDR3 sequences in the sample, almost 8.5% were seen once. Many counts were recorded for this clonotype. What it binds is unknown. Study-level findings and limits: Made up of about eight highly homologous variants, a TCR beta motif appeared characteristic of ankylosing spondylitis blood. Disease-linked clones reportedly concentrated significantly in matched ankylosing spondylitis synovial fluid.

V was cut by 5 bases and J by 2 bases, with 12 bases left in between. Germline loops: CDR1 LNHNV, CDR2 YYDKDF (reference sequence). CDR3 length: 15 residues. Sample: blood, either unsorted or a sorted T cell fraction (not recorded which). The chain combines TRBV15 with TRBJ2-2; D might be TRBD2 (6 bases). The TCR sequence derives from a male donor with ankylosing spondylitis or in good health (not recorded which). The CDR3 DNA reads as TGTGCCACCAGCCCGGACTATCAAAACACCGGGGAGCTGTTTTTT. Translated: CATSPDYQNTGELFF.